Below, 18 T cell receptor beta chains from the same sample are listed, as sequenced in a study of breast tumors, draining lymph nodes, adjacent tissues. Via MiXCR, TCRdb re-called the multiplex PCR reads, giving one row per CDR3 protein. This sample has 200,000 or so distinct CDR3 sequences; about 32% occur once, and the top ten carry 4% to 4.5%. Breast cancer patients provided tissue from their axillary draining lymph nodes. The sample consisted of axillary lymph node tissue. The source is a female donor with breast cancer. Some clones in this sample may be carry-over from other donors' samples.

The table lists this clonotype with many counts. The chain links TRBV2 to TRBJ1-2; maybe TRBD1 (5 bases). There are 14 residues in the CDR3. Germline lookup yields CDR1 SNHLY and CDR2 FYNNEI. Trimming took off 4 bases at V and 4 bases at J, with 13 bases between the two ends. The DNA for the CDR3 is TGTGCCAGCAGTGTGTCCGGCAGGGCCTATGGCTACACCTTC. It encodes CASSVSGRAYGYTF.

V usage is TRBV6-1 and J usage is TRBJ2-5; D may be TRBD1 (6 bases). The CDR3 is 15 amino acids. V was clipped by 6 bases and J by 2 bases, with 16 bases between them. The V gene's germline CDR1 is MNHNS and CDR2 SASEGT. This chain's CDR3 is CASRDPGQLQETQYF. The DNA of the CDR3 is TGTGCCAGCAGGGATCCCGGACAGCTTCAAGAGACCCAGTACTTC.

Ten or more counts support this clonotype. The chain links TRBV20-1 to TRBJ2-2; D gene unclear. The CDR3 has 14 amino acids. The ends were cut back, 6 bases at V and 2 bases at J, with 13 bases in the middle. Germline V gene lookup returns CDR1 DFQATT and CDR2 SNEGSKA (reference sequence). CDR3 in amino acids: CSARRSVNTGELFF. The CDR3 bases are TGCAGTGCCCGACGGAGTGTAAACACCGGGGAGCTGTTTTTT.

The sample holds one count of this clonotype. V gene TRBV7-2 combines with J gene TRBJ1-2, with D maybe TRBD1 (6 bases). The CDR3 covers 20 residues. V lost 2 bases and J lost 6, with 31 bases in between. Germline CDR1 is SGHTA and CDR2 is FQGNSA. The chain's CDR3 is CASSLPGLAGKGGNTNGYTF. CDR3 DNA: TGTGCCAGCAGCTTACCCGGACTAGCGGGAAAGGGGGGGAATACAAATGGCTACACCTTC.

This clonotype was observed many times. In nucleotides, the CDR3 is TGTGCCAGCAGCTTAGGGGACAGGGAGTATTCACCCCTCCACTTT. It codes for CASSLGDREYSPLHF. This sequence joins TRBV9 and TRBJ1-6; 9 nucleotides align to TRBD1. Germline V gives CDR1 SGDLS, CDR2 YYNGEE. The trim removed 4 bases at V and 8 bases at J, leaving 7 bases unmatched. The CDR3 runs to 15 residues.

At least ten counts were recorded for this clonotype. The CDR3 reads CASSPSGLGYGYTF. CDR3 bases: TGTGCCAGCTCACCCAGTGGGTTGGGCTATGGCTACACCTTC. The chain joins TRBV18 to TRBJ1-2; D is uncertain. The CDR3 consists of 14 residues. The germline V gene encodes CDR1 KGHSH and CDR2 LQKENI. Between the trimmed V and J ends, which lost 3 bases and 4 bases, there was a span of 12 bases.

There are many counts of this clonotype. This chain uses TRBV19 with TRBJ1-5; no firm D call. Trimming took off 5 bases at V and 1 base at J, with 15 bases between the two ends. The germline V gene has CDR1 LNHDA and CDR2 SQIVND (reference sequence). This CDR3 is 16 amino acids long. The DNA of the CDR3 is TGTGCCAGTAGTCCGCGGAAGACACCGAGCAATCAGCCCCAGCATTTT. Its translation is CASSPRKTPSNQPQHF.

Concerning this clonotype itself: No DNA is shown, since the ends of the CDR3 on it are uncertain; the CDR3 is the one TCRdb lists. The V call is TRBV6-6, the J call TRBJ2-1; the table's D call TRBD2 went unverified against the DNA. The CDR3 has 22 amino acids, counting both end residues. Germline lookup yields CDR1 MNHNY and CDR2 SVGAGI (reference sequence). This chain's CDR3 is CASSFYICSASSHALADNEQFF.

In its sample, this clonotype was seen many times. The V and J genes are TRBV6-1 and TRBJ2-5; D unresolved. V lost 8 bases, J lost 3 bases, and 16 bases lay in between. Germline V gives CDR1 MNHNS, CDR2 SASEGT. The CDR3 covers 14 residues. The CDR3 DNA sequence: TGTGCCAGCGTACGCCCCGGTTGGGAAGAGACCCAGTACTTC. Its translation: CASVRPGWEETQYF.

This clonotype appeared many times. The chain is built from TRBV28 and TRBJ2-7; no definite D call. Trimming took off 8 bases at V and 0 bases at J, with 5 bases between the two ends. Germline CDR1 and CDR2: MDHEN and SYDVKM. CDR3 length equals 11 residues. The CDR3 sequence is CASGYSYEQYF. The CDR3 coding sequence is TGTGCCAGCGGGTACTCCTACGAGCAGTACTTC. Using reference TRBV28 and TRBJ2-7 for the parts outside the CDR3, the full variable domain is DVKVTQSSRYLVKRTGEKVFLECVQDMDHENMFWYRQDPGLGLRLIYFSYDVKMKEKGDIPEGYSVSREKKERFSLILESASTNQTSMYLCASGYSYEQYFGPGTRLTVT.

This clonotype was found many times. V is TRBV19 and J is TRBJ2-2, with 7 positions matching TRBD1. Germline loops: CDR1 LNHDA, CDR2 SQIVND (reference sequence). This CDR3 spans 14 amino acids. With 7 bases clipped from V and 2 bases from J, the junction kept 4 bases outside the gene matches. CDR3 bases: TGTGCCAGTAAGAGGGGGCCCAACACCGGGGAGCTGTTTTTT. Amino acid sequence: CASKRGPNTGELFF.

J is TRBJ1-1 and V is TRBV5-1, with TRBD1 identical over 8 bases. Looked up from germline, CDR1 is SGHRS and CDR2 is YFSETQ. V lost 3 bases to trimming and J lost 6 bases; unmatched junction nucleotides: 7. The CDR3 totals 14 residues. CDR3 in amino acids: CASSSFGQGAEAFF. In DNA, the CDR3 is TGCGCCAGCAGCTCCTTCGGACAGGGCGCTGAAGCTTTCTTT. Together with reference TRBV5-1 and TRBJ1-1, the CDR3 gives the full variable domain: KAGVTQTPRYLIKTRGQQVTLSCSPISGHRSVSWYQQTPGQGLQFLFEYFSETQRNKGNFPGRFSGRQFSNSRSEMNVSTLELGDSALYLCASSSFGQGAEAFFGQGTRLTVV.

This clonotype was detected only once. A much larger clonotype is one base distant, so this may be a read error. Because it lacks the conserved phenylalanine or tryptophan at the end, this CDR3 is likely a read error. The V gene is TRBV28, the J gene TRBJ1-2; TRBD1 is a possible D gene (6 bases). CDR1 and CDR2 from the germline V gene are MDHEN and SYDVKM. Trimming cost V 4 bases and J 4 bases, with 16 bases left between them. This CDR3 is built from 15 residues. CDR3 nucleotides: TGTGCCAGCAGTTCGTTAGGGGGACCTCTCTATGGCTACACCATC. It yields the protein CASSSLGGPLYGYTI.

This clonotype has a count of ten or more. J is TRBJ1-2 and V is TRBV30; 8 bases align to TRBD1. Germline lookup yields CDR1 GTSNPN and CDR2 SVGIG (reference sequence). V trimming: 3 bases; J trimming: 0 bases; junction bases outside the gene matches: 3. The CDR3 runs to 14 residues. CDR3 bases: TGTGCCTGGAGCCGGACAGGGACTAACTATGGCTACACCTTC. This encodes CAWSRTGTNYGYTF.

This clonotype was seen at least ten times. This chain links TRBV20-1 with TRBJ1-6, with 7 bases fitting TRBD1. The germline V gene encodes CDR1 DFQATT and CDR2 SNEGSKA (reference sequence). The V gene end was trimmed by 4 bases and the J gene end by 8 bases; junction bases not matched to a gene: 5. The CDR3 extends over 13 amino acids. The CDR3 here is CSATRDRDSPLHF. CDR3 coding DNA: TGCAGTGCTACACGGGACAGAGATTCACCCCTCCACTTT.

This clonotype was observed many times. V usage is TRBV3-1 and J usage is TRBJ2-7; D is uncertain. V was cut by 1 base and J by 6 bases, with 10 bases left in between. CDR3 length equals 13 residues. The V gene's germline CDR1 is LGHDT and CDR2 YNNKEL (reference sequence). The CDR3 bases are TGTGCCAGCAGCCAAGGCGCCTTCGGCGAGCAGTACTTC. This encodes CASSQGAFGEQYF.

Points on this clonotype: One end of the junction varies from germline; a read error may be responsible. The J gene is TRBJ2-6, the V gene TRBV7-2; D not resolved. The CDR3 runs to 14 residues. Looked up from germline, CDR1 is SGHTA and CDR2 is FQGNSA. The CDR3 nucleotides read TGCGCCAGCAGCCAACGCTCGGGGGCCAACGTCCTGACTTTC. Its protein is CASSQRSGANVLTF.

Note on this clonotype: The final CDR3 position lacks the conserved phenylalanine or tryptophan, pointing to a likely read error. Because the CDR3's place on the DNA is in doubt, the DNA is left out and the CDR3 is given as listed by TCRdb. The chain recombines TRBV2 with TRBJ1-3; TRBD1, as called in the table, went unchecked against the DNA. Germline V lookup: CDR1 SNHLY, CDR2 FYNNEI. The CDR3 has 10 residues if both end residues are counted. The CDR3 loop is CASSTTGSNT.